A selection of T cell receptor beta chains follows, all from one sample in a study of beta chain features in type 1 diabetes. The method was immunoSEQ multiplex PCR; TCRdb's version includes in-frame clones alone and lacks a portion of them. The sample includes about 370,000 clones, roughly 9.8% of them seen just once. Sequencing used central memory CD4+ T cells from blood. Receptors were obtained from a man aged 25-45 years with type 1 diabetes. The CDR3 runs from the conserved cysteine through the conserved F or W. D genes are given only for firm matches. Clone sizes are given selectively: once, few, many, or a class where the clone is expanded.

D gene	V gene	J gene	clone size	CDR3 DNA	CDR3 protein
-	TRBV5-6	TRBJ2-3	-	TGTGCCAGCGGGCCTGCTAGCACAGATACGCAGTATTTT	CASGPASTDTQYF
-	TRBV28	TRBJ1-2	-	TGTGCCAGCAGTCATGGGACACGCGGACTCGGCTACACCTTC	CASSHGTRGLGYTF
-	TRBV7-2	TRBJ2-5	-	TGTGCCAGCAGCGCCTATTGGGGGAGCCAAGAGACCCAGTACTTC	CASSAYWGSQETQYF
-	TRBV5-1	TRBJ2-3	few	TGCGCCAGCAGCTTCGACAGCACAGATACGCAGTATTTT	CASSFDSTDTQYF
-	TRBV2	TRBJ1-5	few	TGTGCCAGCAGTGAGGTGCAGGCTGGAAGCCAGCCCCAGCATTTT	CASSEVQAGSQPQHF
-	TRBV4-1	TRBJ2-7	few	TGCGCCAGCAGCCAACACGTAGGGGTTCCCTACGAGCAGTACTTC	CASSQHVGVPYEQYF
-	TRBV9	TRBJ1-5	many	TGTGCCAGCAGCGTAGGAGGAGGGGAAGTTCAGCCCCAGCATTTT	CASSVGGGEVQPQHF
TRBD1	TRBV28	TRBJ2-3	few	TGTGCCAGCAGCACCTCCGGGACAGGGGCAGATACGCAGTATTTT	CASSTSGTGADTQYF
TRBD1	TRBV5-4	TRBJ1-2	-	TGTGCCAGCAGTCCGGACAGGGACTATGGCTACACCTTC	CASSPDRDYGYTF
TRBD1	TRBV6-1	TRBJ2-1	few	TGTGCCAGCAGTGAAGAAGACAGGGGATCCTACAATGAGCAGTTCTTC	CASSEEDRGSYNEQFF
-	TRBV4-1	TRBJ2-1	-	TGCGCCAGCAGCCAAGATTTGGACCCCTCAGCAAGGAATGAGCAGTTCTTC	CASSQDLDPSARNEQFF
-	TRBV4-1	TRBJ2-5	-	TGCGCCAGCAGCCAAGCCCTAGGAGGGGGCCAAGAGACCCAGTACTTC	CASSQALGGGQETQYF
TRBD1	TRBV14	TRBJ2-3	many	TGTGCCAGCAGCCAATACCAGGGGGCAGATACGCAGTATTTT	CASSQYQGADTQYF
TRBD1	TRBV19	TRBJ1-5	-	TGTGCCAGTAGTATATTCCAGGGACAGGAAAGAAATCAGCCCCAGCATTTT	CASSIFQGQERNQPQHF
-	TRBV7-8	TRBJ2-1	-	TGTGCCAGCAGCCCGTCCGGGGGCTACAATGAGCAGTTCTTC	CASSPSGGYNEQFF